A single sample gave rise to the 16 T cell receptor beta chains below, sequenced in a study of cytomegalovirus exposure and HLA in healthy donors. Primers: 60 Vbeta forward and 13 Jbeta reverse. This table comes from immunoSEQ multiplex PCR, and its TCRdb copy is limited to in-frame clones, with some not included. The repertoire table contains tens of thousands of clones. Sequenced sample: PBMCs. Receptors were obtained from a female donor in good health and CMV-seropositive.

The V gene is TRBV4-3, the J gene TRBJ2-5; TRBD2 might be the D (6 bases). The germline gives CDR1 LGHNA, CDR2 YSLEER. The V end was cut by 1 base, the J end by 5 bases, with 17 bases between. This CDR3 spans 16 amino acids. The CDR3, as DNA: TGCGCCAGCAGCCAAGCCAGGTCGGGGGTAGGGGAGACCCAGTACTTC. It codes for CASSQARSGVGETQYF.

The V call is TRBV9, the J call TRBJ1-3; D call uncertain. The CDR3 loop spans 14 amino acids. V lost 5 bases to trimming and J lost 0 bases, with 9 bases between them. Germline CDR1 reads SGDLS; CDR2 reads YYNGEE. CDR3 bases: TGTGCCAGCAGACCACTAAGCTCTGGAAACACCATATATTTT. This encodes CASRPLSSGNTIYF.

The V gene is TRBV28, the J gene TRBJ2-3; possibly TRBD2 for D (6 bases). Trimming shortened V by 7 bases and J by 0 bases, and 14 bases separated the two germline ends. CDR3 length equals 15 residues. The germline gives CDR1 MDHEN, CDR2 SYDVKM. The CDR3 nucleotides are TGTGCCAGCACAAGACTAGAGACTAGCACAGATACGCAGTATTTT. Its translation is CASTRLETSTDTQYF.

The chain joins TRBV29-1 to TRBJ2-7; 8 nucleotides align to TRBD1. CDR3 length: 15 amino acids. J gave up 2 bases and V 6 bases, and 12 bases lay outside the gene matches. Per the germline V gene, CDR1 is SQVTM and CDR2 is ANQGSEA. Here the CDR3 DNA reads TGCAGCGTAGTTGACAGGGGCCGGAGCGCCTACGAGCAGTACTTC. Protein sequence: CSVVDRGRSAYEQYF.

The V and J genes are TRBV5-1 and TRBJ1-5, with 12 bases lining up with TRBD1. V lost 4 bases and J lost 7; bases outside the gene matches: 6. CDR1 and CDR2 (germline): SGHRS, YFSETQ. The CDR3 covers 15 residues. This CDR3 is CASSAGTGGGQPQHF. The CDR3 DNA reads TGCGCCAGCAGCGCGGGGACAGGGGGCGGCCAGCCCCAGCATTTT. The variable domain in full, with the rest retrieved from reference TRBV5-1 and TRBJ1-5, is KAGVTQTPRYLIKTRGQQVTLSCSPISGHRSVSWYQQTPGQGLQFLFEYFSETQRNKGNFPGRFSGRQFSNSRSEMNVSTLELGDSALYLCASSAGTGGGQPQHFGDGTRLSIL.

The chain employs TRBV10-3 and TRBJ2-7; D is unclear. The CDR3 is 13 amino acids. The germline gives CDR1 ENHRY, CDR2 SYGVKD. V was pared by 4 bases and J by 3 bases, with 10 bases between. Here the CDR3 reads CAISANPLYEQYF. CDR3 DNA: TGTGCCATCAGTGCTAATCCCCTCTACGAGCAGTACTTC.

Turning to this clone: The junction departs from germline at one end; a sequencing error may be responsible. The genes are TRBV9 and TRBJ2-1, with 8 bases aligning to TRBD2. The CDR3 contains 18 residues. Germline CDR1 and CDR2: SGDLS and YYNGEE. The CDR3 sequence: CASSVEVYSGNSDNEQFF. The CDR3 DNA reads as TGTGCCAGCAGCGTAGAGGTATATAGCGGGAACTCCGACAATGAGCAGTTCTTC.

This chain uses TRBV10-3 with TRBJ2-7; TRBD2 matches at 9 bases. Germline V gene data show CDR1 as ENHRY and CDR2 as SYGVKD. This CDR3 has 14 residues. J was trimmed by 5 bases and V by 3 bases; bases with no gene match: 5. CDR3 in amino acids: CAISDDLAGNEQYF. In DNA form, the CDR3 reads TGTGCCATCAGTGACGACCTAGCGGGGAACGAGCAGTACTTC.

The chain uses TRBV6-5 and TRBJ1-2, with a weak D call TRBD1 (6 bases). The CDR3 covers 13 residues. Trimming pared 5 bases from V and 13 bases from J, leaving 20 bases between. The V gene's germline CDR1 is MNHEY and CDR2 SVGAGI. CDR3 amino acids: CASSRTETSGRTF. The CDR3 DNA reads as TGTGCCAGCAGTCGGACAGAAACCAGTGGACGCACCTTC.

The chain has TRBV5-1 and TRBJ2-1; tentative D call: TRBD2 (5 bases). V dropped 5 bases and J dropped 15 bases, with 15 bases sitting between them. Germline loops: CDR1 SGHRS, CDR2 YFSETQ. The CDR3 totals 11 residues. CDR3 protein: CASRGREVRFF. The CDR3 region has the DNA TGCGCCAGCAGAGGGAGAGAGGTCCGGTTCTTC.

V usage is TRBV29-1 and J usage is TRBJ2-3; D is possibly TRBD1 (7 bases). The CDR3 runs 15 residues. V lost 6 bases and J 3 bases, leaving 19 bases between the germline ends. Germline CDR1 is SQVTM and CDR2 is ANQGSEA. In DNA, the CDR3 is TGCAGCGTCGGCTGGGACAGTCGGGGGACAGATACGCAGTATTTT. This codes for CSVGWDSRGTDTQYF.

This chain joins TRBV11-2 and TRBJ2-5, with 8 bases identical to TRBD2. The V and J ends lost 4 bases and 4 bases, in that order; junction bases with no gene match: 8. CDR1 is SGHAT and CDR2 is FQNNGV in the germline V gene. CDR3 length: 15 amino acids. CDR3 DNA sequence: TGTGCCAGCAGCTACGGGAGGGCCCTCGGAGAGACCCAGTACTTC. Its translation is CASSYGRALGETQYF. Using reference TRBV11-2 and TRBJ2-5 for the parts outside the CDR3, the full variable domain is EAGVAQSPRYKIIEKRQSVAFWCNPISGHATLYWYQQILGQGPKLLIQFQNNGVVDDSQLPKDRFSAERLKGVDSTLKIQPAKLEDSAVYLCASSYGRALGETQYFGPGTRLLVL.

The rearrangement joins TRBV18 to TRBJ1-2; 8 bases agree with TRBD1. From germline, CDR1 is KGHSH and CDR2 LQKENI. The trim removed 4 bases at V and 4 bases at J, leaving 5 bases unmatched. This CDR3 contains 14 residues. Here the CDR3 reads CASSHDRGIYGYTF. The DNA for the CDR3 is TGTGCCAGCTCACATGACAGGGGTATCTATGGCTACACCTTC.

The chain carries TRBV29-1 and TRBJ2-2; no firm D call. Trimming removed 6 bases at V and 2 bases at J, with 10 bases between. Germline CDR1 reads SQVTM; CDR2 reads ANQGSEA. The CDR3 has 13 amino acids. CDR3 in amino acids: CSVTERNTGELFF. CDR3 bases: TGCAGCGTAACTGAACGTAACACCGGGGAGCTGTTTTTT.

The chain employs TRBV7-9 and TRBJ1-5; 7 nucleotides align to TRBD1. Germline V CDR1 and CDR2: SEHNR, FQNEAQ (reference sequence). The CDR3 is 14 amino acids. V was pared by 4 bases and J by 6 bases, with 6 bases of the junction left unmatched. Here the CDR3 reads CASSSGTASQPQHF. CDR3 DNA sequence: TGTGCCAGCAGCTCCGGGACAGCTAGTCAGCCCCAGCATTTT.

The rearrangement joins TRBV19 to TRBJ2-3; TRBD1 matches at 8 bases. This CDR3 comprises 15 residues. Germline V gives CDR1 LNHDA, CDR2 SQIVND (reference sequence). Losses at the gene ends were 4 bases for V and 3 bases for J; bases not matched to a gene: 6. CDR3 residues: CASSTSRTGTDTQYF. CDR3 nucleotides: TGTGCCAGTAGTACCTCTCGGACAGGGACAGATACGCAGTATTTT.